This T cell receptor beta chain came from a study of early T cells in non-severe SARS-CoV-2 infection. Germline loops: CDR1 SGHVS, CDR2 FQNEAQ. Trimming took 5 bases from V and 4 from J; bases not matched to a gene: 6. The CDR3 consists of 15 residues. MiXCR was run by TCRdb on the 5' RACE reads, yielding one entry per CDR3 protein. The table shows 60,000 or so distinct CDR3 sequences, with 9.3% occurring only once. This TCR was sampled from an adult who was a healthcare worker with PCR-confirmed SARS-CoV-2 infection or an uninfected control (not recorded which). The chain carries TRBV7-8 and TRBJ2-2; 8 nucleotides line up with TRBD1. The sequencing sample was made of whole blood. CDR3 sequence (DNA): TGTGCCAGCAGCCTGCGGACAGGGTCCACCGGGGAGCTGTTTTTT. Amino acid sequence: CASSLRTGSTGELFF. Full variable domain (missing parts from reference TRBV7-8 and TRBJ2-2): GAGVSQSPRYKVAKRGQDVALRCDPISGHVSLFWYQQALGQGPEFLTYFQNEAQLDKSGLPSDRFFAERPEGSVSTLKIQRTQQEDSAVYLCASSLRTGSTGELFFGEGSRLTVL.